This T cell receptor beta chain was recovered during a study of beta chain features in type 1 diabetes. Looking at the study overall: On cell yields, gender and age, patients and healthy donors were similar. Sorted cells examined across all samples numbered 107,917,701. Study-level findings and limits: Among patients with Type 1 diabetes, TCRB CDR3s were moderately but significantly shorter in every one of the four CD4+ subsets. It was not settled here whether HLA type affects TCRB rearrangement.

The CDR3 is 15 residues long. Germline assignment: CDR1 SGHNT and CDR2 YENEEA. V dropped 3 bases and J dropped 6; count of bases not matched to a gene: 6. As to this clone: Its antigen remains unidentified.

Reverse transcription of all isolated RNA meant that expressed TCRB transcripts were sequenced. Per sample, stem cell-like memory T cell libraries averaged approximately 990,000 reads. The table came from immunoSEQ multiplex PCR; TCRdb's copy has only in-frame clones and leaves some out. The data hold around 50,000 clones, with roughly 47% observed a single time. This clonotype originated in a man aged 30-40 years with type 1 diabetes. The rearrangement links TRBV11-3 to TRBJ2-2, with 8 nucleotides matching TRBD1. Sample: stem cell memory CD4+ T cells from blood. Here the CDR3 reads CASSLTGVGSGELFF. CDR3 nucleotide sequence: TGTGCCAGCAGCTTGACAGGGGTCGGGTCCGGGGAGCTGTTTTTT.